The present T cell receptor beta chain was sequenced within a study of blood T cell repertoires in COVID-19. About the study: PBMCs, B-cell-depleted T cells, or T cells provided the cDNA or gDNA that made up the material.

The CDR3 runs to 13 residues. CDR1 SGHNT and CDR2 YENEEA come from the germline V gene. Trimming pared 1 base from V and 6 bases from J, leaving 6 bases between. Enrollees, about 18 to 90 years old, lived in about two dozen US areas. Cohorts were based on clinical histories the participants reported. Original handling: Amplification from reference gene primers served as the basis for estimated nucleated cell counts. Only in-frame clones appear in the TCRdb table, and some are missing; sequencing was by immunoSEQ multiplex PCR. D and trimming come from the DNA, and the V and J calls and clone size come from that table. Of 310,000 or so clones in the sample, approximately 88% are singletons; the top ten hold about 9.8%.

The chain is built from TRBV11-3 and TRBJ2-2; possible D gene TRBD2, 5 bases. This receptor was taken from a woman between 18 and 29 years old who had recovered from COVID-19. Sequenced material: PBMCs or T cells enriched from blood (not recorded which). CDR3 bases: TGTGCCAGCAGCTTAGGGGAGCCCGGGGAGCTGTTTTTT. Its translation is CASSLGEPGELFF.